One and the same sample provided the 20 T cell receptor beta chains below, sequenced in a study of blood T cell repertoires in COVID-19. The repertoire was sequenced with immunoSEQ multiplex PCR; TCRdb's copy has only in-frame clones and lacks some. This table has a few hundred thousand clones, about 88% appearing once. Specimen: peripheral blood. Every receptor here comes from a man aged 55-75 years who had recovered from COVID-19.

This rearrangement joins TRBV6-5 to TRBJ2-3; weak D call: TRBD2 (7 bases). Germline loops: CDR1 MNHEY, CDR2 SVGAGI. This CDR3 is 15 amino acids long. V was cut by 5 bases and J by 5 bases, with 17 bases left in between. The CDR3 loop is CASSPSGGPGDTQYF. For the CDR3, the DNA is TGTGCCAGCAGTCCGTCGGGGGGCCCCGGAGATACGCAGTATTTT.

The V and J genes are TRBV5-1 and TRBJ2-2; 7 bases align to TRBD2. CDR1 and CDR2 from the germline V gene are SGHRS and YFSETQ. There are 14 residues in the CDR3. V dropped 0 bases and J dropped 6; count of bases not matched to a gene: 2. CDR3 in DNA: TGCGCCAGCAGCTTGGTTACTAGCGCCGGGGAGCTGTTTTTT. It yields the protein CASSLVTSAGELFF.

This clone appeared a single time. The CDR3 sequence is CATSSRSGGFYEQYF. CDR3 coding DNA: TGTGCCACCAGCAGCCGTAGCGGGGGGTTCTACGAGCAGTACTTC. The chain links TRBV15 to TRBJ2-7, with 10 bases that match TRBD2. Looked up from germline, CDR1 is LNHNV and CDR2 is YYDKDF (reference sequence). With V trimmed by 3 bases and J by 3 bases, 5 bases remained unmatched. The CDR3 consists of 15 residues.

This clone was seen just once. The chain joins TRBV5-1 to TRBJ1-2, with D uncertain. The CDR3 covers 14 residues. The germline gives CDR1 SGHRS, CDR2 YFSETQ. V dropped 0 bases and J dropped 8 bases, with 14 bases sitting between them. The CDR3 loop is CASSLEAAQRGYTF. The CDR3 nucleotides are TGCGCCAGCAGCTTGGAGGCAGCCCAGAGGGGCTACACCTTC.

The V and J genes are TRBV9 and TRBJ1-2; 9 nucleotides match TRBD1. The CDR3 is 15 amino acids. J gave up 4 bases and V 3 bases, and 7 bases lay outside the gene matches. The germline V gene has CDR1 SGDLS and CDR2 YYNGEE. DNA of the CDR3: TGTGCCAGCAGCGGACGGGACAGGGAGACCTATGGCTACACCTTC. This translates into CASSGRDRETYGYTF.

V usage is TRBV6-5 and J usage is TRBJ1-1, with a possible D match to TRBD1 (6 bases). There are 13 residues in the CDR3. CDR1 is MNHEY and CDR2 is SVGAGI in the germline V gene. CDR3 residues: CGLKGQLNTEAFF. The DNA of the CDR3 is TGTGGCCTTAAGGGACAATTGAACACTGAAGCTTTCTTT.

The chain carries TRBV6-2 or TRBV6-3 and TRBJ2-1, with 9 positions matching TRBD2. V dropped 6 bases and J dropped 4; count of bases not matched to a gene: 10. Per the germline V gene, CDR1 is MNHEY and CDR2 is SVGEGT. The CDR3 is 16 amino acids. The CDR3 loop reads CASSSAGGSVYNEQFF. The CDR3 DNA is TGTGCCAGCAGCTCAGCGGGGGGCTCGGTGTACAATGAGCAGTTCTTC.

There are many counts of this clone. CDR3 region: CATSSTVDYGYTF. CDR3 coding DNA: TGTGCCACCAGCAGTACAGTAGACTATGGCTACACCTTC. The V call is TRBV15, the J call TRBJ1-2; D is undetermined. Trimming removed 3 bases from V and 3 bases from J, with 8 bases in between. CDR1 LNHNV and CDR2 YYDKDF come from the germline V gene (reference sequence). This CDR3 region has 13 residues.

The rearrangement joins TRBV12-3 or TRBV12-4 to TRBJ2-2; D is unresolved. Trimming stripped 1 base from V and 5 bases from J, with 5 bases between. This CDR3 is built from 13 residues. Here the CDR3 DNA reads TGTGCCAGCAGTTTAGTGGAGACCGGGGAGCTGTTTTTT. This sequence encodes CASSLVETGELFF.

As regards this clone: Other nucleotide sequences from this sample produce the same CDR3. This sequence joins TRBV7-9 and TRBJ1-5, with D perhaps matching TRBD1 (6 bases). The CDR3 runs 13 residues. Germline CDR1 is SEHNR and CDR2 is FQNEAQ (reference sequence). V was trimmed by 4 bases and J by 7 bases, leaving 11 bases between them. CDR3: CASSSGDPQPQHF. The CDR3 DNA is TGTGCCAGCAGCTCAGGGGATCCCCAGCCCCAGCATTTT.

The CDR3 sequence: CASSQGDREGNQPQHF. DNA for the CDR3: TGTGCCAGCAGCCAAGGGGACAGGGAAGGCAATCAGCCCCAGCATTTT. The chain combines TRBV7-6 with TRBJ1-5; 9 bases align to TRBD1. The trim removed 5 bases at V and 2 bases at J, leaving 7 bases unmatched. The CDR3 totals 16 residues. Germline V gene lookup returns CDR1 SGHVS and CDR2 FNYEAQ.

The chain employs TRBV5-1 and TRBJ2-5, with 9 bases that match TRBD1. CDR1 is SGHRS and CDR2 is YFSETQ in the germline V gene. CDR3 length: 16 residues. The V gene end was trimmed by 4 bases and the J gene end by 6 bases; junction bases not matched to a gene: 13. The CDR3 DNA follows: TGCGCCAGCAGCCCAGAGGCGGGACAGGGTCGGAAGACCCAGTACTTC. It encodes CASSPEAGQGRKTQYF.

The chain combines TRBV11-1 with TRBJ2-7; D unclear. The ends were cut back, 1 base at V and 7 bases at J, with 14 bases in the middle. In germline, CDR1 is SGHAT, CDR2 FQDESV (reference sequence). The CDR3 spans 14 residues. This CDR3 is CASSLGTETWEQYF. CDR3 bases: TGTGCCAGCAGCTTAGGCACCGAAACATGGGAGCAGTACTTC.

CDR3: CAWSADRYNSPLHF. CDR3 sequence (DNA): TGTGCCTGGAGCGCCGACAGGTATAATTCACCCCTCCACTTT. The genes are TRBV30 and TRBJ1-6; D is possibly TRBD1 (6 bases). CDR3 length: 14 residues. Germline CDR1 is GTSNPN and CDR2 is SVGIG (reference sequence). V was cut by 3 bases and J by 4 bases, with 10 bases left in between.

The chain uses TRBV9 and TRBJ2-1; D gene ambiguous. The V and J ends lost 3 bases and 0 bases respectively, with 16 bases between them. The length of the CDR3 is 17 residues. The germline V gene has CDR1 SGDLS and CDR2 YYNGEE. This CDR3 is CASSAEFGEVSYNEQFF. Written as DNA, the CDR3 is TGTGCCAGCAGCGCCGAATTTGGAGAAGTCTCCTACAATGAGCAGTTCTTC.

The rearrangement joins TRBV6-5 to TRBJ2-7, with TRBD1 matching over 8 bases. Germline V gene lookup returns CDR1 MNHEY and CDR2 SVGAGI. The length of the CDR3 is 15 residues. Germline trimming cut 2 bases from V and 6 bases from J; bases unmatched to any gene: 9. CDR3 sequence: CASSYGQSRGPEQYF. The CDR3 DNA reads TGTGCCAGCAGTTACGGTCAGAGCAGGGGGCCCGAGCAGTACTTC.

The chain joins TRBV5-5 to TRBJ1-6; TRBD1 agrees at 10 bases. V trimming: 4 bases; J trimming: 10 bases; junction bases outside the gene matches: 8. Germline CDR1 SGHKS, CDR2 YYEKEE (reference sequence). This CDR3 comprises 15 residues. The CDR3 DNA sequence: TGTGCCAGCAGCGGAACCGGGACAGGGGAATCACCCCTCCACTTT. As protein: CASSGTGTGESPLHF.

The chain has TRBV5-1 and TRBJ1-2; 9 bases match TRBD1. J lost 4 bases, V lost 0 bases, and 1 base had no gene match. The CDR3 length is 14 residues. Germline CDR1 is SGHRS and CDR2 is YFSETQ. CDR3 sequence: CASSLGDRVYGYTF. The CDR3 nucleotides read TGCGCCAGCAGCTTGGGGGACAGGGTCTATGGCTACACCTTC.

The J gene is TRBJ2-3, the V gene TRBV6-4, with TRBD2 matching over 10 bases. Trimming took 5 bases from V and 2 from J; bases not matched to a gene: 1. Germline CDR1 and CDR2: MRHNA and SNTAGT. The CDR3 runs to 14 residues. The CDR3 bases are TGTGCCAGCAGTAGCGGGGGGGCCACAGATACGCAGTATTTT. Translation: CASSSGGATDTQYF.

The gene calls are TRBV19 and TRBJ1-5, with D maybe TRBD1 (5 bases). Trimming cost V 6 bases and J 1 base, with 13 bases left between them. The CDR3 sequence is 15 residues long. Per the germline V gene, CDR1 is LNHDA and CDR2 is SQIVND (reference sequence). The CDR3 protein is CASRGGGHSNQPQHF. In DNA, the CDR3 is TGTGCCAGTAGGGGAGGAGGACACAGCAATCAGCCCCAGCATTTT.